This T cell receptor (beta chain) comes out of a study of T cell repertoires in cytomegalovirus infection. Study overall: CMV epitopes in the study were HLA-C-restricted (recently identified) and HLA-B-restricted (well studied).

On this clonotype: Its antigen is unidentified.

Trimming pared 1 base from V and 0 bases from J, leaving 9 bases between. The germline gives CDR1 SEHNR, CDR2 FQNEAQ (reference sequence). The CDR3 extends over 15 amino acids. TCRdb ran MiXCR on the reads and lists one entry per CDR3 protein. Seen here are 700,000 to 950,000 distinct CDR3 sequences, 32% observed once, and the top ten hold 9.5% to 15%. The study's findings and limits: Summed frequency of public TCR beta families distinguished CMV carriers with the relevant HLA.

V gene TRBV7-9 combines with J gene TRBJ1-1; D remains unclear. The clonotype was recovered from a human donor in good health (CMV status not recorded). Some clones in this sample may be carry-over from other donors' samples. Sample: cultured CD8+ T cells from PBMCs, taken from culture after CMV antigen stimulation. The CDR3 here is CASSLEQRLNTEAFF. CDR3 DNA: TGTGCCAGCAGCTTAGAACAACGGTTGAACACTGAAGCTTTCTTT.